This is a list of T cell receptor beta chains from one sample in a study of neurological immune-mediated disorders. One entry per CDR3 protein results from TCRdb running MiXCR on the 5' RACE reads. The repertoire includes some 57,000 distinct CDR3 sequences, around 5.2% of them detected once, and around 3.4% sits in the top ten. Sequencing was done on a sample of PBMCs. The receptor set was obtained from a woman aged 50 to 60 with multiple sclerosis. CDR3s include the opening cysteine and the closing phenylalanine or tryptophan. D genes are given only for firm matches. Clone size is given for some rows only: seen once, a few or many times, or a class if the clone is expanded.

V gene	J gene	clone size	D gene	CDR3 protein	CDR3 DNA
TRBV20-1	TRBJ2-5	many	.	CSARDWGSQETQYF	TGCAGTGCTAGAGATTGGGGCAGCCAAGAGACCCAGTACTTC
TRBV20-1	TRBJ1-5	many	TRBD1	CSAGTGGDQPQHF	TGCAGTGCTGGGACAGGGGGCGATCAGCCCCAGCATTTT
TRBV20-1	TRBJ2-3	many	TRBD2	CSALGWGLAGTNTSTDTQYF	TGCAGTGCCCTCGGCTGGGGACTAGCGGGGACCAACACTAGCACAGATACGCAGTATTTT
TRBV7-2	TRBJ2-3	many	TRBD2	CASSPTSGGDTQYF	TGTGCCAGCAGCCCTACTAGCGGGGGAGATACGCAGTATTTT
TRBV5-1	TRBJ1-1	many	.	CASSLAMVSTRPNTEAFF	TGCGCCAGCAGCTTGGCAATGGTGTCAACCCGACCAAACACTGAAGCTTTCTTT
TRBV2	TRBJ2-5	many	.	CASSDMGAETQYF	TGTGCCAGCAGTGATATGGGGGCAGAGACCCAGTACTTC
TRBV28	TRBJ2-5	many	TRBD2	CASSSLAGGKETQYF	TGTGCCAGCAGTTCGCTAGCGGGGGGGAAAGAGACCCAGTACTTC
TRBV7-2	TRBJ1-1	many	.	CASSRRQAEAFF	TGTGCCAGCAGTCGTCGGCAGGCTGAAGCTTTCTTT
TRBV28	TRBJ1-2	many	.	CASSSAATGYTF	TGTGCCAGCAGCAGTGCGGCCACCGGCTACACCTTC
TRBV12-3/TRBV12-4	TRBJ1-4	many	.	CASSLTVAEKLFF	TGTGCCAGCAGTTTAACGGTAGCTGAAAAACTGTTTTTT
TRBV6-6	TRBJ1-1	many	.	CASSPRGSNTEAFF	TGTGCCAGCAGCCCCAGGGGCAGTAACACTGAAGCTTTCTTT
TRBV20-1	TRBJ2-3	many	TRBD2	CSARKGSGTSGNTQYF	TGCAGTGCTAGAAAGGGGTCCGGGACTAGCGGAAATACGCAGTATTTT
TRBV20-1	TRBJ1-5	many	.	CSARVSNQPQNF	TGCAGTGCTAGAGTGAGCAATCAGCCCCAGAATTTT
TRBV10-3	TRBJ2-2	many	.	CAISESGPRNTGELFF	TGTGCCATCAGTGAGTCTGGACCTCGGAACACCGGGGAGCTGTTTTTT
TRBV18	TRBJ2-5	.	.	CASSRDQETQYF	TGTGCCAGCTCACGGGATCAAGAGACCCAGTACTTC
TRBV4-1	TRBJ1-2	many	.	CASSHTIANYGYTF	TGCGCCAGCAGCCATACGATTGCAAACTATGGCTACACCTTC
TRBV20-1	TRBJ2-2	many	.	CSAGRGASNTGELFF	TGCAGTGCCGGACGCGGGGCTTCGAACACCGGGGAGCTGTTTTTT
TRBV2	TRBJ1-3	many	.	CASSAGDGNTIYF	TGTGCCAGCAGTGCAGGGGACGGAAACACCATATATTTT
TRBV4-3	TRBJ1-1	many	.	CASSLYEGVTEAFF	TGCGCCAGCAGCCTATACGAGGGAGTCACTGAAGCTTTCTTT
TRBV6-1	TRBJ2-5	many	TRBD1	CASFRDRGRGETQYF	TGTGCCAGCTTCCGGGACAGGGGGCGAGGAGAGACCCAGTACTTC
TRBV20-1	TRBJ2-1	many	TRBD2	CSARDYTSGGVSYNEQFF	TGCAGTGCTAGAGATTACACTAGCGGGGGTGTGTCCTACAATGAGCAGTTCTTC